These 23 T cell receptor beta chains share one sample of origin, sequenced in a study of cytomegalovirus exposure and HLA in healthy donors. A multiplex PCR was run with 60 Vbeta primers and 13 Jbeta primers. Here immunoSEQ multiplex PCR was the method, and the copy in TCRdb shows in-frame clones only, minus some. The sample records around 130,000 clones, roughly 63% being singletons. The sequencing input was PBMCs. The source of these receptors is a man aged 25 to 40 in good health and CMV-seropositive.

The gene calls are TRBV6-5 and TRBJ2-2; no reliable D call. This CDR3 contains 16 residues. Germline V gene data show CDR1 as MNHEY and CDR2 as SVGAGI. Trimming cost V 0 bases and J 1 base, with 9 bases left between them. The CDR3 DNA follows: TGTGCCAGCAGTTACTCGATGGCGGAGAACACCGGGGAGCTGTTTTTT. Protein product: CASSYSMAENTGELFF.

This clone was counted between two and nine times. The genes are TRBV4-2 and TRBJ2-7, with 7 bases aligning to TRBD2. Germline lookup yields CDR1 LGHNA and CDR2 YNFKEQ. The CDR3 spans 15 residues. The trim removed 1 base at V and 0 bases at J, leaving 3 bases unmatched. The CDR3 DNA follows: TGTGCCAGCAGCCAAGGAGAGCGGGACTCCTACGAGCAGTACTTC. Its protein product is CASSQGERDSYEQYF.

This clone was counted a few times. The gene calls are TRBV11-2 and TRBJ1-1; TRBD1 is a possible D gene (5 bases). This CDR3 has 13 residues. V was shortened by 5 bases and J by 6 bases, with 13 bases between the two germline ends. In germline, CDR1 is SGHAT, CDR2 FQNNGV. The CDR3 DNA follows: TGTGCCAGCAGCCCTGGGCGGGGGGCTGAAGCTTTCTTT. It codes for CASSPGRGAEAFF.

This clone appeared a single time. This chain links TRBV6-5 with TRBJ2-7, with D possibly being TRBD1 (5 bases). Trimming left V 6 bases short and J 1 base short, with 13 bases between. This CDR3 comprises 14 residues. The germline gives CDR1 MNHEY, CDR2 SVGAGI. This CDR3 reads CASSPNTGSYEQYF. The CDR3 DNA sequence: TGTGCCAGCAGCCCAAATACAGGTTCCTACGAGCAGTACTTC.

Only a few counts were recorded for this clone. The chain joins TRBV5-1 to TRBJ2-5, with D hard to call. The V and J ends lost 1 base and 2 bases respectively, with 6 bases between them. The CDR3 has 13 residues. Germline-derived CDR1 and CDR2 are SGHRS and YFSETQ. DNA of the CDR3: TGCGCCAGCAGCTTGAGCCCACAAGAGACCCAGTACTTC. Protein product: CASSLSPQETQYF.

This clone was detected a few times. The gene calls are TRBV5-4 and TRBJ1-3; 7 bases are shared with TRBD1. The CDR3 extends over 16 amino acids. V was pared by 0 bases and J by 0 bases, with 3 bases of the junction left unmatched. Germline V gene lookup returns CDR1 SGHNT and CDR2 YYREEE (reference sequence). CDR3 in DNA: TGTGCCAGCAGCTTGGCAGGGGGAAGCTCTGGAAACACCATATATTTT. Protein sequence: CASSLAGGSSGNTIYF.

The V call is TRBV2, the J call TRBJ2-5; D is possibly TRBD2 (5 bases). V dropped 4 bases and J dropped 4 bases, with 16 bases sitting between them. Germline values: CDR1 SNHLY, CDR2 FYNNEI. The CDR3 has 15 amino acids. The CDR3 is CASSGAAVLSETQYF. Here the CDR3 DNA reads TGTGCCAGCAGTGGAGCAGCGGTACTCTCAGAGACCCAGTACTTC.

This clone was recorded a few times. This chain connects TRBV27 to TRBJ2-7; 10 nucleotides match TRBD1. The V gene's germline CDR1 is MNHEY and CDR2 SMNVEV (reference sequence). The CDR3 is 15 residues long. Losses at the gene ends were 3 bases for V and 5 bases for J; bases not matched to a gene: 7. The CDR3 here is CASSFQGTGEDEQYF. Written as DNA, the CDR3 is TGTGCCAGCAGTTTCCAAGGGACAGGGGAGGACGAGCAGTACTTC.

The chain links TRBV4-1 to TRBJ2-5; D uncertain. The V gene lost 2 bases and the J gene lost 9 bases, with 7 bases spanning the gap. This CDR3 is built from 11 residues. Germline CDR1 and CDR2: MGHRA and YSYEKL. In DNA form, the CDR3 reads TGCGCCAGCAGCCAATCTGAGGCCCAGTACTTC. It yields the protein CASSQSEAQYF.

As concerns this clone: A junction boundary mismatches the germline segment, possibly from a read error. Other DNA sequences of this sample code for an identical CDR3. This rearrangement joins TRBV28 to TRBJ2-7, with 9 bases matching TRBD2. The germline V gene has CDR1 MDHEN and CDR2 SYDVKM. CDR3 length: 15 residues. CDR3 in amino acids: CASSPPSGDTYEQYF. DNA for the CDR3: TGTGCTAGCAGTCCACCTAGCGGGGACACCTACGAGCAGTACTTC.

The chain recombines TRBV6-5 with TRBJ2-5; 9 bases agree with TRBD2. Losses at the gene ends were 0 bases for V and 5 bases for J; bases not matched to a gene: 7. Per germline, CDR1 MNHEY and CDR2 SVGAGI. There are 16 residues in the CDR3. DNA of the CDR3: TGTGCCAGCAGTTACTCGGCTTCGGCGGGAGGGGAGACCCAGTACTTC. Its translation is CASSYSASAGGETQYF.

This chain connects TRBV19 to TRBJ1-5; D perhaps matches TRBD1 (6 bases). Trimming took 6 bases from V and 2 from J, leaving 23 bases between them. The CDR3 spans 18 residues. Germline CDR1 reads LNHDA; CDR2 reads SQIVND (reference sequence). The CDR3 DNA is TGTGCCAGTAGGAGGTCACAGGGTAGGGTTGCTGGCAATCAGCCCCAGCATTTT. This translates into CASRRSQGRVAGNQPQHF.

This clone turned up a few times. The CDR3 sequence: CASSLGGWDQPQHF. CDR3 sequence (DNA): TGTGCCAGCAGCTTGGGGGGCTGGGATCAGCCCCAGCATTTT. This sequence joins TRBV5-6 and TRBJ1-5, with TRBD1 as a possible D gene (5 bases). Trimming shortened V by 0 bases and J by 5 bases, and 9 bases separated the two germline ends. Germline CDR1 is SGHDT and CDR2 is YYEEEE. The CDR3 contains 14 residues.

The rearrangement joins TRBV6-5 to TRBJ1-6; a possible D gene is TRBD1 (6 bases). CDR3 size: 14 residues. The ends were cut back, 2 bases at V and 10 bases at J, with 12 bases in the middle. The germline V gene encodes CDR1 MNHEY and CDR2 SVGAGI. CDR3 protein: CASSYGQGSSPLHF. CDR3 nucleotides: TGTGCCAGCAGTTACGGGCAGGGGAGCTCACCCCTCCACTTT.

CDR3 bases: TGTGCCAGCAGCCTTCAGCGGGAGTCTGACGAGCAGTACTTC. Translating it yields CASSLQRESDEQYF. The chain is built from TRBV7-9 and TRBJ2-7; 8 nucleotides agree with TRBD2. Germline V gene lookup returns CDR1 SEHNR and CDR2 FQNEAQ (reference sequence). The CDR3 is made up of 14 amino acids. V dropped 5 bases and J dropped 5; count of bases not matched to a gene: 8.

This clone was seen a few times. This rearrangement joins TRBV7-9 to TRBJ2-5; the D gene is possibly TRBD1 (6 bases). V was cut by 1 base and J by 3 bases, with 12 bases left in between. In germline, CDR1 is SEHNR, CDR2 FQNEAQ (reference sequence). This CDR3 contains 15 residues. This CDR3 reads CASSLVGGQEETQYF. CDR3 sequence (DNA): TGTGCCAGCAGCTTAGTAGGGGGACAAGAAGAGACCCAGTACTTC.

The rearrangement uses TRBV29-1 and TRBJ2-5; tentative D call: TRBD2 (6 bases). This CDR3 is 16 amino acids long. Germline assignment: CDR1 SQVTM and CDR2 ANQGSEA. V was trimmed by 1 base and J by 2 bases, leaving 17 bases between them. The CDR3 coding sequence is TGCAGCGTTGAAGGGGCGTGGGGGGAAAAACAAGAGACCCAGTACTTC. Its translation: CSVEGAWGEKQETQYF.

This clone has only a few counts. The J gene is TRBJ2-5, the V gene TRBV9; maybe TRBD1 (6 bases). The ends were cut back, 0 bases at V and 1 base at J, with 10 bases in the middle. This CDR3 is 15 amino acids long. Germline V gene data show CDR1 as SGDLS and CDR2 as YYNGEE. CDR3 sequence reads: CASSVDQTGQETQYF. The CDR3 DNA sequence: TGTGCCAGCAGCGTAGATCAGACAGGCCAAGAGACCCAGTACTTC.

In this sample, this clone turned up a few times. The genes are TRBV6-5 and TRBJ1-1; TRBD1 aligns across 10 bases. Germline V gene sequence: CDR1 MNHEY, CDR2 SVGAGI. V lost 6 bases to trimming and J lost 5 bases; unmatched junction nucleotides: 6. CDR3 length equals 14 residues. CDR3 in DNA: TGTGCCAGCAGAAGACAGGGGGCGCGGACTGAAGCTTTCTTT. Translation gives CASRRQGARTEAFF.

J is TRBJ1-5 and V is TRBV10-3; TRBD1 aligns across 9 bases. The CDR3 is made up of 14 amino acids. V gave up 4 bases and J gave up 2 bases; unmatched junction bases: 0. Germline V gives CDR1 ENHRY, CDR2 SYGVKD. CDR3 region: CAISGQGGNQPQHF. The DNA of the CDR3 is TGTGCCATCAGTGGACAGGGGGGCAATCAGCCCCAGCATTTT.

The V call is TRBV6-1, the J call TRBJ1-3; D gene ambiguous. The CDR3 extends over 18 amino acids. V lost 2 bases, J lost 2 bases, and 19 bases lay in between. CDR1 and CDR2 from the germline V gene are MNHNS and SASEGT. CDR3 coding DNA: TGTGCCAGCAGTGAATTCGGGAATCAATTGGGCCCTGGAAACACCATATATTTT. Translated, it gives CASSEFGNQLGPGNTIYF.

The table lists this clone with a few counts. The chain has TRBV29-1 and TRBJ2-1; D remains ambiguous. There are 13 residues in the CDR3. V was trimmed by 4 bases and J by 0 bases, leaving 7 bases between them. CDR1 is SQVTM, CDR2 ANQGSEA, per germline. CDR3 sequence: CSVAAVSYNEQFF. The CDR3 DNA follows: TGCAGCGTTGCGGCGGTCTCCTACAATGAGCAGTTCTTC.

This clone was seen a single time. The chain recombines TRBV18 with TRBJ2-2; 9 bases agree with TRBD1. The V gene end was trimmed by 0 bases and the J gene end by 1 base; junction bases not matched to a gene: 3. This CDR3 has 17 amino acids. Germline V gives CDR1 KGHSH, CDR2 LQKENI. CDR3 residues: CASSPPNRGRNTGELFF. The CDR3 nucleotides are TGTGCCAGCTCACCACCAAACAGGGGGCGGAACACCGGGGAGCTGTTTTTT.